This entry concerns a single TCR beta chain. What antigen it recognizes has not been identified. No much larger clone exists at a distance of one base, and base qualities are not known. CDR1 and CDR2 were assigned from the germline V gene as MNHEY and SVGEGT. The CDR3, cysteine through phenylalanine, is 15 amino acids long. This entry keeps only the CDR3 DNA: 45 bases, framed from base 1. After removal of 5 bases from V and 6 bases from J, the junction retains 7 bases not matched to a gene. The roughly 37 donors, aged roughly 6 to 100 years, were systemically healthy Caucasian individuals from Russia. Around 9.7 milliliters of peripheral blood were collected from each donor into EDTA-treated Vacutainer tubes. Ficoll-Paque density-gradient centrifugation was used to isolate PBMCs, with at least 6 million obtained per sample. Trizol reagent was used to extract total RNA from PBMCs, with at least 5.5 micrograms per sample. For every donor, an aliquot of PBMCs went through flow cytometry to measure the percentages of naive CD45RAhigh/CD27high T cells.

This record comes from a study of blood T cells in healthy people across ages (dated by TCRdb to between 2015 and 2016). Study-wide context: Template switching captured roughly one uniquely barcoded TCR beta cDNA molecule per two T cells in model experiments. The study measured age-related changes in TCR beta repertoire diversity using deep sequencing normalized with unique cDNA molecular identifiers. Donors were grouped into four age groups: young (average roughly 17 years), middle-aged (under 40), aged (over 55) and long-lived (approximately 82). Donors of different ages were randomly distributed across sequencing lanes to avoid experimental bias. For two donors (one aged 18 to 30 and one aged 80 or older), the study analyzed two additional independent replicas of 1 million unique cDNA reads from the same blood draw. The study at large found these results: Compared with the aged group, more naive CD4+ T cells, fewer expanded clones and increased TCR diversity were shown by the long-lived group, suggesting age selection. Donor CMV infection status was unknown, potentially confounding age-related changes in expanded clonotypes. As age increased, observed TCR beta diversity per million T cells dropped in a roughly linear way, and a significant reduction was already evident by age 40. Observed TCR beta diversity correlated strongly with the percentage of naive T cells measured by flow cytometry. Because profiling used bulk unsorted PBMCs, naive and antigen-experienced compartments could not be compared conclusively. Estimates of total diversity based on one million sequenced T cells were considered lower bounds and underestimates.

Libraries came from 5' RACE. Sequencing relied on an Illumina HiSeq 2500. A second PCR of about 7 to 12 cycles was performed with a sample-barcoded 5' primer and a J-beta primer mix. A template-switch 5' adaptor carrying 12 random nucleotides introduced a unique molecular identifier onto each TCR beta cDNA molecule. Each sample yielded at least 2.5 million CDR3-containing paired-end reads. First-strand cDNA was synthesized from all RNA with the Mint cDNA synthesis kit, primed by a TRBC-specific oligonucleotide. Following uracil-DNA glycosylase treatment, a first 18-cycle PCR with universal primers M1SS and BC2_uni_R was performed on all cDNA. The authors processed their data as follows. Each sample was normalized by randomly selecting 1 million high-quality reads, each carrying a distinct molecular identifier. Instead of being binned into consensus sequences, reads with shared molecular identifiers were discarded. MiTCR, run with a Q25 quality threshold and the strictest error-elimination algorithm, handled CDR3 identification, clonotype clustering and error correction. A nonparametric unseen species model with Euler transformation was used to estimate a lower bound on total TCR beta diversity. TCRdb cleaned the public reads at Q25 with fastp, built clones with MiXCR and kept in-frame beta chains. Rows with one shared CDR3 protein collapse into an entry with the most common genes and DNA. The V and J calls follow TCRdb's processing rather than the paper's. The sample includes around 1,700,000 distinct CDR3 sequences, with 28% observed a single time. Clones ranked in the top ten supply over 7% of the sample.

The sample consisted of blood. The sequence came from a woman in her thirties in good health. Here the chain combines TRBV6-2 or TRBV6-3 and TRBJ2-1, and 10 junction bases match TRBD2. For the CDR3, the sequence is CASSISGRTRNEQFF. At the DNA level, the sequence is TGTGCCAGCAGTATTAGCGGGAGGACCCGCAATGAGCAGTTCTTC.